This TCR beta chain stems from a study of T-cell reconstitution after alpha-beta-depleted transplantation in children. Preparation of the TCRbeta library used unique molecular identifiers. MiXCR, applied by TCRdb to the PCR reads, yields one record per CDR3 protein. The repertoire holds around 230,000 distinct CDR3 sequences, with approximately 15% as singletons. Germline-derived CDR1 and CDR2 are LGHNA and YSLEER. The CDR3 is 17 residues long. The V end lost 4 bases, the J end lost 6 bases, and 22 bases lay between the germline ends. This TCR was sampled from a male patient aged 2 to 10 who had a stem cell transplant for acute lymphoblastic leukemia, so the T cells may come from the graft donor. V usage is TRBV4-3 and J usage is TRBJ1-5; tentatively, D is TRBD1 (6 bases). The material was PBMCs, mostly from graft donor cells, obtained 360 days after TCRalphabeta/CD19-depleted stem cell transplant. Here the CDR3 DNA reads TGCGCCAGCAGCCCCAGAGGTTCGGGGGCCGGGAGTCAGCCCCAGCATTTT. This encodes CASSPRGSGAGSQPQHF.